The present TCR beta chain was sequenced within a study of human T cells and chemical hapten exposure. TCRdb analysed the RACE reads with MiXCR anew, one entry per CDR3 protein. The data contain tens of thousands of distinct CDR3 sequences, over 8.5% of them seen just once; the ten biggest clones take up about 4.2%. Study observations and caveats: Versus controls, expanded TCRs had significantly more large CDR3 similarity clusters. Alopecia in the donors means their immune response may deviate from healthy people's.

In its sample, this clonotype was seen many times. Its cognate antigen is unknown. Time point: patch test 1, 2 weeks after DPC sensitization. Treatment described: therapeutic diphenylcyclopropenone sensitization with weekly scalp DPC. The template was total RNA from unfractionated whole blood. Trimming removed 0 bases at V and 5 bases at J, with 14 bases between. This CDR3 contains 15 residues. The V gene's germline CDR1 is SGHRS and CDR2 YFSETQ. The receptor was derived from a woman aged 50 to 60 with alopecia areata. Some clones in this sample may be carry-over from other donors' samples. The sample here was whole blood, taken in connection with sensitization to the hapten diphenylcyclopropenone (DPC). This sequence joins TRBV5-1 and TRBJ1-1, with D possibly matching TRBD1 (5 bases). The CDR3 region has the DNA TGCGCCAGCAGCTTGGGCTCTGGGGCGGAGACTGAAGCTTTCTTT. Its translation is CASSLGSGAETEAFF. Filled out from reference TRBV5-1 and TRBJ1-1, the complete variable domain reads KAGVTQTPRYLIKTRGQQVTLSCSPISGHRSVSWYQQTPGQGLQFLFEYFSETQRNKGNFPGRFSGRQFSNSRSEMNVSTLELGDSALYLCASSLGSGAETEAFFGQGTRLTVV.